This T cell receptor beta chain appears in the sequencing data of a study of T-cell memory formation after mild COVID-19. A remark on this clonotype: Its antigen is not known.

TCR alpha and TCR beta cDNA libraries carrying sample barcodes and UMIs were produced by 5'RACE using constant-segment primers. TCRdb re-derived calls from the 5' RACE reads in MiXCR, one entry per CDR3 protein. This sample has some 270,000 distinct CDR3 sequences, with just over 15% found just once. V was clipped by 0 bases and J by 4 bases, with 6 bases between them. The germline gives CDR1 DFQATT, CDR2 SNEGSKA (reference sequence). CDR3 length: 12 amino acids. Overall study findings and caveats: Largely, contracting CD4+ clones fell within CM and EM, and contracting CD8+ clones within EMRA. Contracting clones from day 15 to 85 showed balanced CD4/CD8; later expanders favored CD4+.

J is TRBJ2-5 and V is TRBV20-1; maybe TRBD1 (6 bases). The sample consisted of PBMCs or a T cell subset sorted from them (not recorded which). The clonotype originates from an adult woman who had mild COVID-19 (a few samples of this study predate the infection). Cell type and time point are not known. The CDR3 is CSARDRGETQYF. CDR3 DNA: TGCAGTGCTAGAGACAGGGGAGAGACCCAGTACTTC.